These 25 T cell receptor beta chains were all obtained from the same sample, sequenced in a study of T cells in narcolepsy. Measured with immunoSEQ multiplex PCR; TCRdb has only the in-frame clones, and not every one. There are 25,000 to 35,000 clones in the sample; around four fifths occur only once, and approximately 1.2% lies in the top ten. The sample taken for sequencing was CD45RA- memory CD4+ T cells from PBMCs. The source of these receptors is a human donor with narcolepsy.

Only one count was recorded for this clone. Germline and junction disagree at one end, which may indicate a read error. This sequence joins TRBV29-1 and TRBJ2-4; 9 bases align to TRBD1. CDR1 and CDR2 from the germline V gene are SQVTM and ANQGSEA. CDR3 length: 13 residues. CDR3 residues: CSVVRDRDGRLSF. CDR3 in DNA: TGCAGCGTTGTCAGGGACAGGGATGGCCGTTTAAGTTTC.

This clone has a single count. The DNA for the CDR3 is TGTGCCAGCAGCCCTTCGGACAGCGGCGAGCAGTACTTC. Protein sequence: CASSPSDSGEQYF. V is TRBV4-2 and J is TRBJ2-7; D is possibly TRBD1 (6 bases). There are 13 residues in the CDR3. CDR1 is LGHNA, CDR2 YNFKEQ, per germline. Trimming left V 4 bases short and J 6 bases short, with 13 bases between.

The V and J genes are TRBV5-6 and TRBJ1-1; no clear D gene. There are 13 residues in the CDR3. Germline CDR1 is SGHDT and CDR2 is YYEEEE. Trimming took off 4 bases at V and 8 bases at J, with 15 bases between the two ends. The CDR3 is CASSGREWTEAFF. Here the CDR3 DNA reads TGTGCCAGCAGCGGTAGAGAATGGACCGAAGCTTTCTTT. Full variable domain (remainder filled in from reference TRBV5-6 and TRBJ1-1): DAGVTQSPTHLIKTRGQQVTLRCSPKSGHDTVSWYQQALGQGPQFIFQYYEEEERQRGNFPDRFSGHQFPNYSSELNVNALLLGDSALYLCASSGREWTEAFFGQGTRLTVV.

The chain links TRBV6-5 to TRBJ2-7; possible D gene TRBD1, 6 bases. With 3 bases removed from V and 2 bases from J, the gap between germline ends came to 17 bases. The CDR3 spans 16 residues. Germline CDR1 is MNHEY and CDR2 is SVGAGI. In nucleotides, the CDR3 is TGTGCCAGCAGTTATCCACAGGGCTGGGGTCCCTACGAGCAGTACTTC. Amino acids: CASSYPQGWGPYEQYF.

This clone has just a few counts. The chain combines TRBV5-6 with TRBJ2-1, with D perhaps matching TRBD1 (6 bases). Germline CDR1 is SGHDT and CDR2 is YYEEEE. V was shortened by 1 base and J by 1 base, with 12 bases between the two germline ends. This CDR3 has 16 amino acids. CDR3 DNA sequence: TGTGCCAGCAGCTTGTACTTCGGACAGTCCTACAATGAGCAGTTCTTC. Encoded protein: CASSLYFGQSYNEQFF.

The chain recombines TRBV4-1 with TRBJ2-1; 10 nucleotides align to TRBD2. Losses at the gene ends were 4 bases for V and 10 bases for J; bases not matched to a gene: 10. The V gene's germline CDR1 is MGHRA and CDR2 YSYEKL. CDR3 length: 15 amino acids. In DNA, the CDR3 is TGCGCCAGCAGCCCATTCCTAGCGGGGGCACGGGAGCAGTTCTTC. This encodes CASSPFLAGAREQFF.

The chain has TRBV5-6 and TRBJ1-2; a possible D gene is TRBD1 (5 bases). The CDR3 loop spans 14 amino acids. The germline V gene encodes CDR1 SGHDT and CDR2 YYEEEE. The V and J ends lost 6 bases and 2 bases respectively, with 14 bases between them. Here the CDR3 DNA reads TGTGCCAGCACCCTTGAACAGGTCAACTATGGCTACACCTTC. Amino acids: CASTLEQVNYGYTF.

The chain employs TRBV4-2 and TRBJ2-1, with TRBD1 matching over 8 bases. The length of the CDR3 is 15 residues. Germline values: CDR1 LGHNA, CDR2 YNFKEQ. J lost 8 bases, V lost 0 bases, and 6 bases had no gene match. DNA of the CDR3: TGTGCCAGCAGCCAAGAGTGGCAGGGGGCTGATGAGCAGTTCTTC. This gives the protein CASSQEWQGADEQFF.

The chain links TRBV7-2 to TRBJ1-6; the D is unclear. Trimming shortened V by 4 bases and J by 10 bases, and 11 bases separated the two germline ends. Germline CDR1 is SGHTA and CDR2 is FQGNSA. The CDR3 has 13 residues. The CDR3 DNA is TGTGCCAGCAGCTCACGGAGGATGTCACCCCTCCACTTT. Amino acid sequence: CASSSRRMSPLHF.

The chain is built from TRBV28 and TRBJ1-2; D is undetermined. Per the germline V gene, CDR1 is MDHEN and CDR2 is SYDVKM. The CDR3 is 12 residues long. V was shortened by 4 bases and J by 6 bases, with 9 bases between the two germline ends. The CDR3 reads CASSSKSDGYTF. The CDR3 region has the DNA TGTGCCAGCAGTTCTAAATCGGATGGCTACACCTTC.

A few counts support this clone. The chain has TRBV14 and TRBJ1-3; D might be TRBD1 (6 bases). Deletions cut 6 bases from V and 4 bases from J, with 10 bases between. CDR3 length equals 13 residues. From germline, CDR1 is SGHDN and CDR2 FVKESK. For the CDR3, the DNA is TGTGCCAGCAGTGTCAGGGGAGGAAACACCATATATTTT. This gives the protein CASSVRGGNTIYF.

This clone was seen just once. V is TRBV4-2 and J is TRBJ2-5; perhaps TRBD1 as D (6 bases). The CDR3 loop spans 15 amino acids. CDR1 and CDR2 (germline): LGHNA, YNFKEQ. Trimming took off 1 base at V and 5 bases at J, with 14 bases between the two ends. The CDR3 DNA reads TGTGCCAGCAGCCAAGGCGTCCCAGGGGCGGAGACCCAGTACTTC. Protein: CASSQGVPGAETQYF.

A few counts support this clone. CDR3 amino acids: CASSPGTRVSGANVLTF. In DNA, the CDR3 is TGTGCCAGCAGCCCCGGGACTAGAGTTTCCGGGGCCAACGTCCTGACTTTC. The gene calls are TRBV7-8 and TRBJ2-6, with 8 bases matching TRBD2. Germline values: CDR1 SGHVS, CDR2 FQNEAQ. Losses at the gene ends were 5 bases for V and 4 bases for J; bases not matched to a gene: 10. The CDR3 length is 17 residues.

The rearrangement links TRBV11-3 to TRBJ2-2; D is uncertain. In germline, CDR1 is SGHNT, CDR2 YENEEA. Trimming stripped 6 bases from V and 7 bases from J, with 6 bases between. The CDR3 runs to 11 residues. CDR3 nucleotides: TGTGCCAGCAGTCAGGACGGGGAGCTGTTTTTT. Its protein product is CASSQDGELFF.

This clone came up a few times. CDR3 amino acids: CASSNGQGGQETQYF. CDR3 bases: TGCGCCAGCAGCAACGGACAGGGCGGCCAAGAGACCCAGTACTTC. The gene calls are TRBV5-1 and TRBJ2-5; 8 bases agree with TRBD1. The trim removed 4 bases at V and 1 base at J, leaving 6 bases unmatched. CDR1 and CDR2 (germline): SGHRS, YFSETQ. The CDR3 has 15 residues.

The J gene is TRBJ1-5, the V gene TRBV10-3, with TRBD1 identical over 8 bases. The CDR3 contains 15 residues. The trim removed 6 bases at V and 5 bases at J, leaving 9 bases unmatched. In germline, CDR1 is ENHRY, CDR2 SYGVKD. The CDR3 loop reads CAISERGQEDQPQHF. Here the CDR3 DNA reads TGTGCCATCAGCGAGAGGGGACAGGAAGATCAGCCCCAGCATTTT.

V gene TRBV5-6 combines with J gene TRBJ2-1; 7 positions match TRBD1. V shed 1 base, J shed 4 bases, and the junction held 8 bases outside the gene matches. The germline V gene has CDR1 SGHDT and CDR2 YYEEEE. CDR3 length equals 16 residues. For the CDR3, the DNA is TGTGCCAGCAGCTTGAATTTGGGACAGCTTTACAATGAGCAGTTCTTC. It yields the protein CASSLNLGQLYNEQFF.

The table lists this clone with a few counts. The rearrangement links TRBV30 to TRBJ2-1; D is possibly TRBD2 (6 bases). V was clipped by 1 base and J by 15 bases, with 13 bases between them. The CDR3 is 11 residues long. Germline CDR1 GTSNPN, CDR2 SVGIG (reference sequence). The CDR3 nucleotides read TGTGCCTGGAGTGGGGGCGGGGCAGGGTTCTTC. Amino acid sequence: CAWSGGGAGFF.

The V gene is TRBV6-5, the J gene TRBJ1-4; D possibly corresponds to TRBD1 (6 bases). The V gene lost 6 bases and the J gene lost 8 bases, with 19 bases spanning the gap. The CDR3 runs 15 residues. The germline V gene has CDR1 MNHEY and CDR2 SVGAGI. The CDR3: CASSGDIREPEKLFF. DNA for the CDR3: TGTGCCAGCAGCGGGGACATACGGGAGCCGGAAAAACTGTTTTTT.

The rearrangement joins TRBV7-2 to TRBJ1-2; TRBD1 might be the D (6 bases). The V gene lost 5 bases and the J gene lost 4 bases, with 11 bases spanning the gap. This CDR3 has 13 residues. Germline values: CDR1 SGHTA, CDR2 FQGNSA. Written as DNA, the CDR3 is TGTGCCAGCAGCCGCGGACAGCGCTATGGCTACACCTTC. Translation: CASSRGQRYGYTF.

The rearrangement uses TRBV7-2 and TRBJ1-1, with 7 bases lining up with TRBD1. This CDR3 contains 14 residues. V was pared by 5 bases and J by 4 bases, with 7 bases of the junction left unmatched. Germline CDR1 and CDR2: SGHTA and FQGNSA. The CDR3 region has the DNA TGTGCCAGCAGCAGGGGGCGTATAGGCACTGAAGCTTTCTTT. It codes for CASSRGRIGTEAFF.

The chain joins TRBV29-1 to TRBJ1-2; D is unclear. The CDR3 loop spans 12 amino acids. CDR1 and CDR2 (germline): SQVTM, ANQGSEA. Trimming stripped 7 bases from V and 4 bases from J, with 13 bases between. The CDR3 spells CSERDSIYGYTF. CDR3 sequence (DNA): TGCAGCGAAAGAGATTCGATCTATGGCTACACCTTC.

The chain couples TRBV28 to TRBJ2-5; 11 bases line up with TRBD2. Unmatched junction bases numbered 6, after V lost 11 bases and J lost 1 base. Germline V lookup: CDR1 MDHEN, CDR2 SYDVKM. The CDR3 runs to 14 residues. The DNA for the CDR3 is TGTGCCTCATCGACTAGCGGGGCCCAAGAGACCCAGTACTTC. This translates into CASSTSGAQETQYF.

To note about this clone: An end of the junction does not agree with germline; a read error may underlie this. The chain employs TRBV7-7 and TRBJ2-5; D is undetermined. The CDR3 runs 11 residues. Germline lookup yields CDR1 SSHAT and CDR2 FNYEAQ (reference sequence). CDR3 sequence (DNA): TGTGCTAGCAGCTCCGGTGGTACCCAGTACTTC. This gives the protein CASSSGGTQYF.

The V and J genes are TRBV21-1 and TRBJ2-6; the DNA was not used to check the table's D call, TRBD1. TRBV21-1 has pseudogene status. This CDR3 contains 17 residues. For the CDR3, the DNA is TGTGCCAGCAGCAAGGACCAGCCAGGGGCTGGGGCCAACGTCCTGACTTTC. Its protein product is CASSKDQPGAGANVLTF.